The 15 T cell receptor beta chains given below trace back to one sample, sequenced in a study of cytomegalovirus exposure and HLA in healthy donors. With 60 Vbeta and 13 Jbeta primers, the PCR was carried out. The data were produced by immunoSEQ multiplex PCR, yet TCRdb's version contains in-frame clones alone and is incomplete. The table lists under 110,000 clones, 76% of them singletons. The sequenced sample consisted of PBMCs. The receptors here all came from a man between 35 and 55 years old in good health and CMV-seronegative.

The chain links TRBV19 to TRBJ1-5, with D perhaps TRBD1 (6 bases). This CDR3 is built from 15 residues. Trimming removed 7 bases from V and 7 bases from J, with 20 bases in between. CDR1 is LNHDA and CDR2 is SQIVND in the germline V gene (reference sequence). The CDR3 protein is CASTSIVGGAQPQHF. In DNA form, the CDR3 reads TGTGCCAGTACTTCCATAGTAGGGGGGGCCCAGCCCCAGCATTTT.

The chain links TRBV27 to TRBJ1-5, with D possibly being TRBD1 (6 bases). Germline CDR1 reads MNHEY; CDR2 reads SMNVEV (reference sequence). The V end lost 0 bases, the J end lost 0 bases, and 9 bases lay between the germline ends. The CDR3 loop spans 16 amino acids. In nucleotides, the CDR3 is TGTGCCAGCAGTTTATCGTGGGACAATAGCAATCAGCCCCAGCATTTT. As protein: CASSLSWDNSNQPQHF.

In DNA, the CDR3 is TGTGCCAGCAGAAGACAGGAGAATGCCTACGAGCAGTACGTC. This codes for CASRRQENAYEQYV. The rearrangement joins TRBV7-6 to TRBJ2-7; D possibly corresponds to TRBD1 (6 bases). The CDR3 is 14 residues long. The V and J ends lost 6 bases and 2 bases respectively, with 14 bases between them. Germline loops: CDR1 SGHVS, CDR2 FNYEAQ.

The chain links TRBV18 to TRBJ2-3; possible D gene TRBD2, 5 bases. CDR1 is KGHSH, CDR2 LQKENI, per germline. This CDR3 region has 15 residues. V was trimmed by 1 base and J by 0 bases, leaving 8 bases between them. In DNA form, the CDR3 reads TGTGCCAGCTCACCACGGACTTCTAGCACAGATACGCAGTATTTT. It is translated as CASSPRTSSTDTQYF.

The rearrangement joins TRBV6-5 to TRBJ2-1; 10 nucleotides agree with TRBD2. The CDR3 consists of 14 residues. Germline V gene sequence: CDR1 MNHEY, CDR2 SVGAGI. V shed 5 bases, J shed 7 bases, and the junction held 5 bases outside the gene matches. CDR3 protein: CASSIAGGGNEQFF. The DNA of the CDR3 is TGTGCCAGCAGTATAGCGGGGGGCGGTAATGAGCAGTTCTTC.

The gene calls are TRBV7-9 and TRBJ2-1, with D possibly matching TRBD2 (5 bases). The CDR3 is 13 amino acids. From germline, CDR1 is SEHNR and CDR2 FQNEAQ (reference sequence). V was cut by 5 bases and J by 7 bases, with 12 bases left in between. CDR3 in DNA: TGTGCCAGCAGCCGATTCGGGAAAAATGAGCAGTTCTTC. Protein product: CASSRFGKNEQFF.

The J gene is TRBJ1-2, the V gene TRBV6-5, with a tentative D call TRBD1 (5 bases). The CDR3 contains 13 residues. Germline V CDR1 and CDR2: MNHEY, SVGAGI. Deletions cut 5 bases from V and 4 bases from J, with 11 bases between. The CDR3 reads CASSQDMLYGYTF. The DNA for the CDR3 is TGTGCCAGCAGTCAGGACATGCTCTATGGCTACACCTTC.

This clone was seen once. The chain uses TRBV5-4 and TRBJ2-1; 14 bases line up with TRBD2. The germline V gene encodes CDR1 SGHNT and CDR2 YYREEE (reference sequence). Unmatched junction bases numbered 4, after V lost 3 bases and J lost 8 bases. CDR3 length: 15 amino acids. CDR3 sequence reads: CASSSGLAGEYEQFF. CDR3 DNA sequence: TGTGCCAGCAGCTCGGGACTAGCGGGGGAGTATGAGCAGTTCTTC.

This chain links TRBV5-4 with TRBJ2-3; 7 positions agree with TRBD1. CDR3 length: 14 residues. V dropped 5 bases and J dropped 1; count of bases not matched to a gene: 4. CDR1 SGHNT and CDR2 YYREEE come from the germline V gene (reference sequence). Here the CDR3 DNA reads TGTGCCAGCAGACCGCAGGGGGGCACAGATACGCAGTATTTT. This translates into CASRPQGGTDTQYF.

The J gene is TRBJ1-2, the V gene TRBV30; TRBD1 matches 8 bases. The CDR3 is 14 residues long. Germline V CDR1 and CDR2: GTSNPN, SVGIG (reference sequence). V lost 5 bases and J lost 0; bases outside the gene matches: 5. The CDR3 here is CAWERDRTNYGYTF. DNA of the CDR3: TGTGCCTGGGAGAGGGACAGGACTAACTATGGCTACACCTTC.

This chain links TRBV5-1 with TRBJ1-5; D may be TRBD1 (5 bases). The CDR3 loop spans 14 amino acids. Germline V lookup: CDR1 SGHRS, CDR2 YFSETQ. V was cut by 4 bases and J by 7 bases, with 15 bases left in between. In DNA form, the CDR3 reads TGCGCCAGCAGCCTCGCCGGGGGGATACAGCCCCAGCATTTT. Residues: CASSLAGGIQPQHF.

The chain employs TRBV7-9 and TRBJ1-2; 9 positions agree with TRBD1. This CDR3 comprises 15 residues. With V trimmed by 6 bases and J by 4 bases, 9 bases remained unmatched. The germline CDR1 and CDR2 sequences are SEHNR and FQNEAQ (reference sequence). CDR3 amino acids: CASSSAPTGGYGYTF. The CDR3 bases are TGTGCCAGCAGTTCAGCGCCGACAGGGGGCTATGGCTACACCTTC.

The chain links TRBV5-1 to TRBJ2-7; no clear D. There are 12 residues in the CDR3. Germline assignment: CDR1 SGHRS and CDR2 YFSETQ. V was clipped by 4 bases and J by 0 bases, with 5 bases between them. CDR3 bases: TGCGCCAGCAGCATTAGCTCCTACGAGCAGTACTTC. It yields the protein CASSISSYEQYF.

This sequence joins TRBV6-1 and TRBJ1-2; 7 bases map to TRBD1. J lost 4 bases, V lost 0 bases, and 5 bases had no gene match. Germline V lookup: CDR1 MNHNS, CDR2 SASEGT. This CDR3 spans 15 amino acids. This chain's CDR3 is CASSEAPGQSYGYTF. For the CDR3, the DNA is TGTGCCAGCAGTGAAGCGCCGGGACAGAGCTATGGCTACACCTTC.

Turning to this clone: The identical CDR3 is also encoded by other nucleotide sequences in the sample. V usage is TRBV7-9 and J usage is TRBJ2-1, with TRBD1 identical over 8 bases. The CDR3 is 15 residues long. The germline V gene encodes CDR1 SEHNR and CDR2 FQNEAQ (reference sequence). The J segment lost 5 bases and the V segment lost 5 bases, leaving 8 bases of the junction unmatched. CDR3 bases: TGTGCCAGCAGCCCCGGGACAGGAGGTGACAATGAGCAGTTCTTC. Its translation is CASSPGTGGDNEQFF.